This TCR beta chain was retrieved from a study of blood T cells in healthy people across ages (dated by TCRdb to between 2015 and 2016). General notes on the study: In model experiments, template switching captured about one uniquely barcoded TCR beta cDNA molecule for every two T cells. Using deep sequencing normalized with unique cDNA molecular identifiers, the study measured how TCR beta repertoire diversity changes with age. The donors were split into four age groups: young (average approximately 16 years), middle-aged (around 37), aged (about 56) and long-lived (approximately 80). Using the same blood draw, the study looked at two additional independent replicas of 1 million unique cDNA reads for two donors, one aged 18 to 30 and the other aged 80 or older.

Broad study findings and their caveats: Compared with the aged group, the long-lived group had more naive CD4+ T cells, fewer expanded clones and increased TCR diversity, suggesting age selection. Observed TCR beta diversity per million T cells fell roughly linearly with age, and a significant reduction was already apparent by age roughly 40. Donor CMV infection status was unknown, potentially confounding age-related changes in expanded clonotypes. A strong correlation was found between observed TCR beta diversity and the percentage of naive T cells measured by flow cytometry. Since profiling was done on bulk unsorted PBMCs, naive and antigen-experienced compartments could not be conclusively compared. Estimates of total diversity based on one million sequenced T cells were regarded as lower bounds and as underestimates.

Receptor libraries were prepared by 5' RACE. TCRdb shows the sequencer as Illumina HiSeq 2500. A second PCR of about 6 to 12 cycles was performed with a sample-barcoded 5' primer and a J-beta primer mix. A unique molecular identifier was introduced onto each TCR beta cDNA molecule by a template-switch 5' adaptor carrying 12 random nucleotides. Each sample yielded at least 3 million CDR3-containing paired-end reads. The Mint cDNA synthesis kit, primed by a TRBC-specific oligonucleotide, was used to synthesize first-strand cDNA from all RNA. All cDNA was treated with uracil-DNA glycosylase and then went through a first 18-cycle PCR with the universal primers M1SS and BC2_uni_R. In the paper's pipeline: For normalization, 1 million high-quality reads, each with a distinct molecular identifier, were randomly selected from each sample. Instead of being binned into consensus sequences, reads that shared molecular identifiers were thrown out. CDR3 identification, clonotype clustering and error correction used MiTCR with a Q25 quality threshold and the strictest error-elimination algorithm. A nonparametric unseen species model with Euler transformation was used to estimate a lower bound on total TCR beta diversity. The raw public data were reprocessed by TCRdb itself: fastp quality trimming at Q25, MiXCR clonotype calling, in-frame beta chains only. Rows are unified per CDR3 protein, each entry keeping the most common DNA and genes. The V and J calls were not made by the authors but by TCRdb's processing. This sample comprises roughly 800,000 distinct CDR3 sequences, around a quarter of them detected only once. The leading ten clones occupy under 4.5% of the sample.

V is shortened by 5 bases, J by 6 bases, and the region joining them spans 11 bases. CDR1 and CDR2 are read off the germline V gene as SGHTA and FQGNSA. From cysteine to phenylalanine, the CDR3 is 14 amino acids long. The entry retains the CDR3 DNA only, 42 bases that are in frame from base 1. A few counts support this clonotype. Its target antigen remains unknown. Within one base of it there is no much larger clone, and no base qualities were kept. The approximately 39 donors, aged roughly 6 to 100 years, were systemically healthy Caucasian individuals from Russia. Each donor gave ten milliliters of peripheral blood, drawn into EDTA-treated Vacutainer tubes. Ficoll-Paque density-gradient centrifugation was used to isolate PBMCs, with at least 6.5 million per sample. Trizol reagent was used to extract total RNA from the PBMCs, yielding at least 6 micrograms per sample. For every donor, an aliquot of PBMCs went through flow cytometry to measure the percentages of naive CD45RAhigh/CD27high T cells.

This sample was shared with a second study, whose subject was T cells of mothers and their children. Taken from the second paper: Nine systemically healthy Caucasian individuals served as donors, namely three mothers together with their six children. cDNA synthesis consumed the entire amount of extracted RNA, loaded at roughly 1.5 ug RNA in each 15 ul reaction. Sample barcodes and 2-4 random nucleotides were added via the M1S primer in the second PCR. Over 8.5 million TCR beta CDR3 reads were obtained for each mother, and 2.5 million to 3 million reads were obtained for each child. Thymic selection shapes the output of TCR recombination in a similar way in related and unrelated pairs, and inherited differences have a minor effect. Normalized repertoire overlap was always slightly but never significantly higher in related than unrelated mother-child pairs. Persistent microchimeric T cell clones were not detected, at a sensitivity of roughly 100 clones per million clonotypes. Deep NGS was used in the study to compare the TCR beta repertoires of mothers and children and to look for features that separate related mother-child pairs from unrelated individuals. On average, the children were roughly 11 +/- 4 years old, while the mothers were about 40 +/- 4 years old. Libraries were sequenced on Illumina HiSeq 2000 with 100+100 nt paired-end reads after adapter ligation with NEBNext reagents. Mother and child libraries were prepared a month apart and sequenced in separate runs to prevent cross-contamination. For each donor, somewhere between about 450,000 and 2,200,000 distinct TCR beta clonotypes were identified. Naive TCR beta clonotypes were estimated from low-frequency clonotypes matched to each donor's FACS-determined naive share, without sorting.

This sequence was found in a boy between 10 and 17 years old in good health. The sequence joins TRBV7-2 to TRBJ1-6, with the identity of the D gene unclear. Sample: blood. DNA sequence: TGTGCCAGCAGCCCACAATCTTCTAATTCACCCCTCCACTTT. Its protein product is CASSPQSSNSPLHF.